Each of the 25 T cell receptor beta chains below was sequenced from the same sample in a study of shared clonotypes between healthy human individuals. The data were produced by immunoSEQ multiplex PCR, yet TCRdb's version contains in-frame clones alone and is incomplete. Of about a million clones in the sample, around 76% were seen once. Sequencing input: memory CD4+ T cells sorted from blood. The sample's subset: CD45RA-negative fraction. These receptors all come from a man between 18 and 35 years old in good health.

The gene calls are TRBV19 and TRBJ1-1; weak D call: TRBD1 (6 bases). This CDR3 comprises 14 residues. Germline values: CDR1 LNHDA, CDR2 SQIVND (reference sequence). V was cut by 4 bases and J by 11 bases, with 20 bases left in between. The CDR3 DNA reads TGTGCCAGTAGTACACGTAGACAGGCTTCTGGGGCTTTCTTT. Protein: CASSTRRQASGAFF.

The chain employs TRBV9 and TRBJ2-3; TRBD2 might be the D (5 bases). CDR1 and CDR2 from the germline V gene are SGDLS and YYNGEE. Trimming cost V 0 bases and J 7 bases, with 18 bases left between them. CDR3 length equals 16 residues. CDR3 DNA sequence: TGTGCCAGCAGCGTAGCTTTGGTCCCGTCGGGGAATACGCAGTATTTT. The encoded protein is CASSVALVPSGNTQYF.

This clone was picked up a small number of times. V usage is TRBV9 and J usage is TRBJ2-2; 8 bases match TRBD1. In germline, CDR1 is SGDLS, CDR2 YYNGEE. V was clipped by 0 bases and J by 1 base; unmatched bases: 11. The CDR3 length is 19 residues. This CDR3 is CASSVGRQGKGENTGELFF. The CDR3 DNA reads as TGTGCCAGCAGCGTAGGGAGACAGGGGAAAGGAGAGAACACCGGGGAGCTGTTTTTT.

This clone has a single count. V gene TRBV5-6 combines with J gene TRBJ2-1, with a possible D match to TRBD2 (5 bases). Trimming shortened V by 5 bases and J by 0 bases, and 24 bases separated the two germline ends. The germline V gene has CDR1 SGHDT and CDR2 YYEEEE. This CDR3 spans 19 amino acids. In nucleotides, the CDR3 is TGTGCCAGCAGACTCGCGCCCGCTGAGGGCACGAGCTCCTACAATGAGCAGTTCTTC. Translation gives CASRLAPAEGTSSYNEQFF.

CDR3 protein: CASSRNVDPGEKLFF. The CDR3 DNA follows: TGCGCCAGCAGCCGCAACGTCGACCCGGGGGAAAAACTGTTTTTT. The V and J genes are TRBV5-1 and TRBJ1-4; D is unclear. V was shortened by 4 bases and J by 8 bases, with 18 bases between the two germline ends. Germline loops: CDR1 SGHRS, CDR2 YFSETQ. The CDR3 consists of 15 residues.

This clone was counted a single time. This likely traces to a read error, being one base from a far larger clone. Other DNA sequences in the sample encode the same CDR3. The CDR3 nucleotides are TGTGCCAGTAGTCTGGATGGCACAGATACGCAGTATTTT. Protein sequence: CASSLDGTDTQYF. This chain joins TRBV28 and TRBJ2-3; D gene ambiguous. The V gene's germline CDR1 is MDHEN and CDR2 SYDVKM. This CDR3 contains 13 residues. V shed 9 bases and J shed 1 base, with 11 bases lying between them. Drawing the rest from reference TRBV28 and TRBJ2-3, the complete variable domain is DVKVTQSSRYLVKRTGEKVFLECVQDMDHENMFWYRQDPGLGLRLIYFSYDVKMKEKGDIPEGYSVSREKKERFSLILESASTNQTSMYLCASSLDGTDTQYFGPGTRLTVL.

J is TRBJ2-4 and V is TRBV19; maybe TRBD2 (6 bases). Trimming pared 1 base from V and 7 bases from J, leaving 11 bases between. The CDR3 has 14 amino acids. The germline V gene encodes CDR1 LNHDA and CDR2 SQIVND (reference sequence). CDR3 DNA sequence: TGTGCCAGTAGTATAGGGACTCGGGGGAACATTCAGTACTTC. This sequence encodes CASSIGTRGNIQYF.

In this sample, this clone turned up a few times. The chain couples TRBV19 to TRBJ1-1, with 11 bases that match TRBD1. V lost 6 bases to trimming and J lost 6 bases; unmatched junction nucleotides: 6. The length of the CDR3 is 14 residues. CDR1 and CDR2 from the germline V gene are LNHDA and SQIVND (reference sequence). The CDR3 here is CASSGQGASPEAFF. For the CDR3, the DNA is TGTGCCAGTAGCGGACAGGGGGCGAGCCCTGAAGCTTTCTTT. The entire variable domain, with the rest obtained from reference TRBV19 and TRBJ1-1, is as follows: DGGITQSPKYLFRKEGQNVTLSCEQNLNHDAMYWYRQDPGQGLRLIYYSQIVNDFQKGDIAEGYSVSREKKESFPLTVTSAQKNPTAFYLCASSGQGASPEAFFGQGTRLTVV.

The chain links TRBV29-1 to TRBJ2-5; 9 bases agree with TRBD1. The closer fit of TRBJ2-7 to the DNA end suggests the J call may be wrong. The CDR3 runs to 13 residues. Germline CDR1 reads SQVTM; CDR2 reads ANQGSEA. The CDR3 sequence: CSVGQGPSYEQYF. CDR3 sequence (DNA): TGCAGCGTGGGACAGGGCCCCTCCTACGAGCAGTACTTC.

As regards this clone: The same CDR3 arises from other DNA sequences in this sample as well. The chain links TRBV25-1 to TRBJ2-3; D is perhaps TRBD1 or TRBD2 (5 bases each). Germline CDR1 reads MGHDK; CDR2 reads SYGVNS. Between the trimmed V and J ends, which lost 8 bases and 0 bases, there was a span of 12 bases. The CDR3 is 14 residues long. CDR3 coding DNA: TGTGCCAGCTCTCCTGGGGGTAGCACAGATACGCAGTATTTT. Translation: CASSPGGSTDTQYF.

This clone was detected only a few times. The CDR3 coding sequence is TGTGCCAGCAGCTTCAGGGTGGGAGATGGCTACACCTTC. It specifies CASSFRVGDGYTF. The chain is built from TRBV7-9 and TRBJ1-2, with D tentatively TRBD1 (5 bases). Per germline, CDR1 SEHNR and CDR2 FQNEAQ (reference sequence). The CDR3 spans 13 residues. Trimming removed 3 bases from V and 6 bases from J, with 11 bases in between. Using reference TRBV7-9 and TRBJ1-2 for the parts outside the CDR3, the full variable domain is DTGVSQNPRHKITKRGQNVTFRCDPISEHNRLYWYRQTLGQGPEFLTYFQNEAQLEKSRLLSDRFSAERPKGSFSTLEIQRTEQGDSAMYLCASSFRVGDGYTFGSGTRLTVV.

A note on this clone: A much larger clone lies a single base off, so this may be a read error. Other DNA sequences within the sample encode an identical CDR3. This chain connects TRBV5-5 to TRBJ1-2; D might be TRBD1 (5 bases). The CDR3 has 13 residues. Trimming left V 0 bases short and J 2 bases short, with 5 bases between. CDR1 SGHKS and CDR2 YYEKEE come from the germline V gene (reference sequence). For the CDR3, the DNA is TGTGCCAGCAGCTTGGCAGGGAACTATGGCTACACCTTC. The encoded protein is CASSLAGNYGYTF.

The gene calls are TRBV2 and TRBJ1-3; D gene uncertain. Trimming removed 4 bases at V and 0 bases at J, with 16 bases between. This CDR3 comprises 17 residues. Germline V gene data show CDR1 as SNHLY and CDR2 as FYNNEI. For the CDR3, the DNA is TGTGCCAGCAGTGTTGTGGCAGGAAAAAACTCTGGAAACACCATATATTTT. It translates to CASSVVAGKNSGNTIYF.

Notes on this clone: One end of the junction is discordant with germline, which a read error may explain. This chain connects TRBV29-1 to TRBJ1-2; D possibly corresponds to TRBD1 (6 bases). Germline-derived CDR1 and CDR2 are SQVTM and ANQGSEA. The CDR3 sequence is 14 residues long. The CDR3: CGVEDRPRGYGYTF. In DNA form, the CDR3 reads TGCGGCGTTGAAGATCGGCCCAGGGGATATGGCTACACCTTC.

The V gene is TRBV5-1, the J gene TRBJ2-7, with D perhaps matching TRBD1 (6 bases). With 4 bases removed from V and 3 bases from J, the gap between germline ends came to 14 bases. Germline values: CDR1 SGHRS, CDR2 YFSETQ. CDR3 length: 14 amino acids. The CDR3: CASSVDRDNYEQYF. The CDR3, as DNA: TGCGCCAGCAGCGTAGACCGGGACAACTACGAGCAGTACTTC.

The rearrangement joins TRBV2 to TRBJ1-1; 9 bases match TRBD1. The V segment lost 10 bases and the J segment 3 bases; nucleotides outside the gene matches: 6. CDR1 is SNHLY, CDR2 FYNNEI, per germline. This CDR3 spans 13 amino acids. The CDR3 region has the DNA TGTGCCAACTCACGGGACAGGGACACTGAAGCTTTCTTT. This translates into CANSRDRDTEAFF.

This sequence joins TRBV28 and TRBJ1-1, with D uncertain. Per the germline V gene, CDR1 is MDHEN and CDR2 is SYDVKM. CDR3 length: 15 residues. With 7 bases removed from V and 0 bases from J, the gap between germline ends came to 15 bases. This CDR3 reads CASIGGGIMNTEAFF. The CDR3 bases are TGTGCCAGCATCGGAGGCGGGATAATGAACACTGAAGCTTTCTTT. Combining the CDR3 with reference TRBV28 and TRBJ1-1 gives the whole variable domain DVKVTQSSRYLVKRTGEKVFLECVQDMDHENMFWYRQDPGLGLRLIYFSYDVKMKEKGDIPEGYSVSREKKERFSLILESASTNQTSMYLCASIGGGIMNTEAFFGQGTRLTVV.

CDR3 residues: CASSSGLAGITGELFF. As DNA, the CDR3 is TGTGCCAGCAGCTCAGGACTAGCGGGAATTACCGGGGAGCTGTTTTTT. The rearrangement links TRBV7-6 to TRBJ2-2; 12 bases align to TRBD2. V dropped 4 bases and J dropped 5; count of bases not matched to a gene: 5. The CDR3 length is 16 residues. Germline-derived CDR1 and CDR2 are SGHVS and FNYEAQ.

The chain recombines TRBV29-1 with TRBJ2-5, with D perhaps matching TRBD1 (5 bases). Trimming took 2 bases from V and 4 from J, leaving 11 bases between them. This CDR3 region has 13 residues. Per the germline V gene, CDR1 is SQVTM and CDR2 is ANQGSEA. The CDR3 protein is CSVERGARETQYF. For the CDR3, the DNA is TGCAGCGTTGAAAGGGGCGCGAGAGAGACCCAGTACTTC.

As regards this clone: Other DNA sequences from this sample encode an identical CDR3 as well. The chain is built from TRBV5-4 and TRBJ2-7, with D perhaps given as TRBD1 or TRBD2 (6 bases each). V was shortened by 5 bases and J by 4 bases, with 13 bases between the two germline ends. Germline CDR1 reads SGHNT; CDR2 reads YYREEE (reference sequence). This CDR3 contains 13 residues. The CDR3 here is CASSRGLGYEQYF. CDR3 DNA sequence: TGTGCCAGCAGTCGGGGGCTCGGGTACGAGCAGTACTTC.

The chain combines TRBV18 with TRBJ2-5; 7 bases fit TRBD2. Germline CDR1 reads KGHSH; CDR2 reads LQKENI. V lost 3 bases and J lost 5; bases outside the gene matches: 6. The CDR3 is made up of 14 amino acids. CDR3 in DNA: TGTGCCAGCTCACCGGGACTAAGCGGCGAGACCCAGTACTTC. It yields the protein CASSPGLSGETQYF.

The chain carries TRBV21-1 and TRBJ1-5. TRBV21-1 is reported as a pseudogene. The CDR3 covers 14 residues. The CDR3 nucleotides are TGTGCCAGCAGCAAGATCCCCAGCAATCAGCCCCAGCATTTT. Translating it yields CASSKIPSNQPQHF.

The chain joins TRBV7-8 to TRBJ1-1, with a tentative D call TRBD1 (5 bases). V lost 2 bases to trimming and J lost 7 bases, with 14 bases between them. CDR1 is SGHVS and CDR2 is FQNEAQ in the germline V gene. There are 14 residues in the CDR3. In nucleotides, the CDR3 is TGTGCCAGCAGCTTAACAGGACTTATGGGTGAAGCTTTCTTT. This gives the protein CASSLTGLMGEAFF.

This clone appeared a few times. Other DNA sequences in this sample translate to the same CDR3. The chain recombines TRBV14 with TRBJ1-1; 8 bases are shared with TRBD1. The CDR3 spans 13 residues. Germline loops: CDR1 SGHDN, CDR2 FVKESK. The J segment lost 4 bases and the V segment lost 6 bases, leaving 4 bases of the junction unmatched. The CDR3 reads CASSLTGGTEAFF. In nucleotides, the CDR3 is TGTGCCAGCAGTCTAACAGGGGGCACTGAAGCTTTCTTT. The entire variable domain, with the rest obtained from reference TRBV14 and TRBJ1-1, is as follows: EAGVTQFPSHSVIEKGQTVTLRCDPISGHDNLYWYRRVMGKEIKFLLHFVKESKQDESGMPNNRFLAERTGGTYSTLKVQPAELEDSGVYFCASSLTGGTEAFFGQGTRLTVV.

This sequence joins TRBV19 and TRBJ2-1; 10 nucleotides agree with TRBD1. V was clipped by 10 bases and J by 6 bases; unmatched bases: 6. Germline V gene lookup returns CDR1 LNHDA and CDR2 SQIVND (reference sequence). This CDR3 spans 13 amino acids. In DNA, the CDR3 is TGTGCCATCCGGGACAGGGGAATCAATGAGCAGTTCTTC. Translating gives CAIRDRGINEQFF.